A selection of T cell receptor beta chains follows, all from one sample in a study of cytomegalovirus exposure and HLA in healthy donors. Some clones are missing from TCRdb's copy, which holds only in-frame ones; the method was immunoSEQ multiplex PCR. The sample has roughly 190,000 clones; roughly 87% are singletons. Sequenced material: PBMCs. These receptors originate from a boy aged 2 to 9 in good health and CMV-seronegative. The CDR3 runs from the conserved cysteine through the conserved F or W. The D gene is left open where the match is weak. A row's size may be missing; if present it is once, few, many or a size class.

d_call,v_call,j_call,clone_size,cdr3_nt,cdr3_aa
TRBD1,TRBV5-1,TRBJ2-7,.,TGCGCCAGCAGCGAGGGACAGAGTTTTAGCTACGAGCAGTACTTC,CASSEGQSFSYEQYF
.,TRBV2,TRBJ2-1,.,TGTGCCATAGAGAATCAGTTCTTC,CAIENQFF
.,TRBV10-2,TRBJ1-3,.,TGCGCCAGCTGGCTCGCTGGAAACACCATATATTTT,CASWLAGNTIYF
TRBD1,TRBV10-2,TRBJ1-1,.,TGCGCCAGCAGTGATACGGGGACAGGTATTCCGAACACTGAAGCTTTCTTT,CASSDTGTGIPNTEAFF
TRBD2,TRBV6-5,TRBJ2-7,.,TGTGCCAGCAGTTACTCTAGCGGGAGGGAGCAGTACTTC,CASSYSSGREQYF
.,TRBV27,TRBJ2-1,.,TGTGCCAGCAGTTTTAGTATCAATGAGCAGTTCTTC,CASSFSINEQFF
.,TRBV27,TRBJ1-5,.,TGTGCCAGCCACTCTCCCAATCAGCCCCAGCATTTT,CASHSPNQPQHF
.,TRBV14,TRBJ1-4,.,TGTGCCAGCAGCCAAGTTGGTCGCATACTCGATGAAAAACTGTTTTTT,CASSQVGRILDEKLFF
TRBD1,TRBV5-4,TRBJ1-2,.,TGTGCCAGCAGCTTGGCAGGGGGCGCCCCACGGGGCTACACCTTC,CASSLAGGAPRGYTF
.,TRBV18,TRBJ1-1,.,TGTGCCAGCTCACCCGTGCAGGGGACGGACACTGAAGCTTTCTTT,CASSPVQGTDTEAFF
.,TRBV10-3,TRBJ2-7,few,TGTGCCATCAGTGAGTCGTCAGGGGCCTCCTACGAGCAGTACTTC,CAISESSGASYEQYF
.,TRBV30,TRBJ2-3,.,TGTGCCTGGAGTCAACGGTATGGAGATACGCAGTATTTT,CAWSQRYGDTQYF
.,TRBV27,TRBJ2-1,.,TGTGCCAGCAGTAAACTGACCAGGGGCAATGAGCAGTTCTTC,CASSKLTRGNEQFF
.,TRBV5-8,TRBJ2-7,.,TGTGCCAGCAGCTTGGGGCCCCCCTACGAGCAGTACTTC,CASSLGPPYEQYF
.,TRBV5-1,TRBJ2-3,.,TGCGCCAGCAGCTTGGGGGGAGTCACAGATACGCAGTATTTT,CASSLGGVTDTQYF
TRBD1,TRBV9,TRBJ1-1,.,TGTGCCAGCAGCCCGAGGGGGACAGGGGATTCGGAAGCTTTCTTT,CASSPRGTGDSEAFF
TRBD2,TRBV11-3,TRBJ2-1,.,TGTGCCAGCAGTATTACGGGACTCGGCGGGGGTGAGCAGTTCTTC,CASSITGLGGGEQFF
TRBD1,TRBV28,TRBJ1-2,.,TGTGCCAGCAGGGATCCTACACAGGGGGGCGGCTATGGCTACACCTTC,CASRDPTQGGGYGYTF
TRBD1,TRBV5-6,TRBJ1-1,.,TGTGCCAGCAGCTGGGACAGGGGGGCCACTGAAGCTTTCTTT,CASSWDRGATEAFF
.,TRBV19,TRBJ1-2,once,TGTGCCAGCTCTTCCACGGGGGTTGACTATGGCTACACCTTC,CASSSTGVDYGYTF
TRBD1,TRBV5-4,TRBJ2-7,.,TGTGCCAGCAGCGTACAGGGGGCCTCCTACGAGCAGTACTTC,CASSVQGASYEQYF
.,TRBV25-1,TRBJ2-7,.,TGTGCCAGCAGTGGGGGAGAGCCTAGCTCCTACGAGCAGTACTTC,CASSGGEPSSYEQYF
TRBD2,TRBV11-2,TRBJ2-3,.,TGTGCCAGCAGCCCGGGACTAGCGGGAACAGATACGCAGTATTTT,CASSPGLAGTDTQYF
.,TRBV5-1,TRBJ1-1,.,TGCGCCAGCAGCTTGGCAGATGGAGGTGAAGCTTTCTTT,CASSLADGGEAFF
TRBD2,TRBV19,TRBJ2-1,.,TGTGCCAGTAGTATTCCGGGGTTCGGGGGGAATGAGCAGTTCTTC,CASSIPGFGGNEQFF
.,TRBV13,TRBJ1-2,.,TGTGCCAGCAGCTTGAGCTTGGGGCTCACTAACTATGGCTACACCTTC,CASSLSLGLTNYGYTF
TRBD2,TRBV9,TRBJ2-7,.,TGTGCCAGCAGCGCTATAGCGGGAGGGCCGGGCGAGCAGTACTTC,CASSAIAGGPGEQYF
TRBD1,TRBV28,TRBJ2-5,.,TGTGCCAGCAGTTTCCGGGCAGGGGGTCAGGAGACCCAGTACTTC,CASSFRAGGQETQYF
.,TRBV5-8,TRBJ2-1,.,TGTGCCAGCAGCTTGCAGGGAACCTCCTACAATGAGCAGTTCTTC,CASSLQGTSYNEQFF
.,TRBV28,TRBJ1-3,.,TGTGCCAGCAGTACAGGTCTCTCTGGAAACACCATATATTTT,CASSTGLSGNTIYF
TRBD2,TRBV5-8,TRBJ2-3,.,TGTGCCAGCAGCCTTGGGACTACCCGTAGCACAGATACGCAGTATTTT,CASSLGTTRSTDTQYF
.,TRBV5-1,TRBJ2-5,once,TGCGCCAGCAGCTTAGCGGTGGGCCGGGAGACCCAGTACTTC,CASSLAVGRETQYF
.,TRBV11-2,TRBJ2-7,.,TGTGCCAGCAGCTTCTACCGGGGACAAGGCTACGAGCAGTACTTC,CASSFYRGQGYEQYF
.,TRBV27,TRBJ2-7,few,TGTGCCAGCAGTCCATCAGGGGCCGAGCAGTACTTC,CASSPSGAEQYF
.,TRBV4-1,TRBJ2-7,.,TGCGCCAGCAGCGGAGCCGAGCAGTACTTC,CASSGAEQYF
.,TRBV5-1,TRBJ2-7,few,TGCGCCAGCAGCTTGAGTTGGTCCTTTCCAATGAGCACCTACGAGCAGTACTTC,CASSLSWSFPMSTYEQYF
.,TRBV14,TRBJ2-2,.,TGTGCCAGCAGCCAAGAGCTTTTCGGGTCCGGGGAGCTGTTTTTT,CASSQELFGSGELFF
.,TRBV4-1,TRBJ2-5,.,TGCGCCAGCAGCCAAGACGTTACAGGTCAAGAGACCCAGTACTTC,CASSQDVTGQETQYF
.,TRBV6-1,TRBJ2-7,.,TGTGCCAGCAGTGAGGGCCCCCATTCCTCCTACGAGCAGTACTTC,CASSEGPHSSYEQYF
.,TRBV2,TRBJ1-3,.,TGTGCCAGCAAGAAAGGCGACCCGAACAGGGAGAGCTCTGGAAACACCATATATTTT,CASKKGDPNRESSGNTIYF